The 15 T cell receptor beta chains below were found in one sample sequenced in a study of blood T cells in healthy people across ages. A second PCR, run for about 6 to 11 cycles, used a sample-barcoded 5' primer plus a J-beta primer mix. TCRdb re-analysed the 5' RACE reads in MiXCR, keeping a single row per CDR3 protein. The data contain roughly 1,500,000 distinct CDR3 sequences, around two fifths of them seen just once; the ten biggest clones take up approximately 7.9%. Sequencing was done on a sample of blood. The receptors were gathered from a woman under 30 in good health.

This clonotype came up a few times. DNA for the CDR3: TGTGCCTGGAGTGTGGCAAACAATGAGCAGTTCTTC. It translates to CAWSVANNEQFF. This chain joins TRBV30 and TRBJ2-1; D unresolved. V lost 0 bases to trimming and J lost 5 bases, with 5 bases between them. Germline V gene sequence: CDR1 GTSNPN, CDR2 SVGIG (reference sequence). The CDR3 consists of 12 residues.

The CDR3 here is CATSRGPQGHQETQYF. CDR3 bases: TGTGCCACCAGCAGAGGACCCCAAGGGCACCAAGAGACCCAGTACTTC. The rearrangement uses TRBV15 and TRBJ2-5; D not certain. The CDR3 totals 16 residues. Trimming removed 1 base at V and 0 bases at J, with 12 bases between. Germline V gene lookup returns CDR1 LNHNV and CDR2 YYDKDF (reference sequence).

To note about this clonotype: The junction shows a germline mismatch at one end, possibly a read error. The V gene is TRBV6-2 or TRBV6-3, the J gene TRBJ2-2; tentatively, D is TRBD2 (6 bases). Germline V gene data show CDR1 as MNHEY and CDR2 as SVGEGT. The CDR3 runs to 16 residues. The CDR3 DNA reads TGTGCCAGCATCGAGGCGGGGACCATTGGAACCGGGGAGATGTTTTTT. The encoded protein is CASIEAGTIGTGEMFF.

The genes are TRBV7-3 and TRBJ1-2; D gene unclear. Trimming pared 2 bases from V and 8 bases from J, leaving 12 bases between. The length of the CDR3 is 13 residues. Germline values: CDR1 SGHTA, CDR2 FQGTGA. The CDR3 loop is CASSLFQFGGYTF. CDR3 DNA sequence: TGTGCCAGCAGCTTATTTCAGTTTGGGGGCTACACCTTC.

This clonotype came up many times. The chain carries TRBV5-1 and TRBJ2-5, with D uncertain. This CDR3 is built from 12 residues. The V end was cut by 2 bases, the J end by 2 bases, with 4 bases between. Germline V gene data show CDR1 as SGHRS and CDR2 as YFSETQ. The CDR3 DNA sequence: TGCGCCAGCAGCTTCGAGCAAGAGACCCAGTACTTC. This sequence encodes CASSFEQETQYF. The complete variable domain, with remaining parts taken from reference TRBV5-1 and TRBJ2-5, reads KAGVTQTPRYLIKTRGQQVTLSCSPISGHRSVSWYQQTPGQGLQFLFEYFSETQRNKGNFPGRFSGRQFSNSRSEMNVSTLELGDSALYLCASSFEQETQYFGPGTRLLVL.

The rearrangement links TRBV15 to TRBJ2-1; perhaps D is TRBD1 or TRBD2 (5 bases each). This CDR3 is built from 16 residues. Trimming stripped 3 bases from V and 7 bases from J, with 19 bases between. Germline V lookup: CDR1 LNHNV, CDR2 YYDKDF (reference sequence). Here the CDR3 DNA reads TGTGCCACCAGCAGGGGGGATGGGGCAGGGTATAATGAGCAGTTCTTC. Its translation: CATSRGDGAGYNEQFF. The variable domain in full, with the rest retrieved from reference TRBV15 and TRBJ2-1, is DAMVIQNPRYQVTQFGKPVTLSCSQTLNHNVMYWYQQKSSQAPKLLFHYYDKDFNNEADTPDNFQSRRPNTSFCFLDIRSPGLGDTAMYLCATSRGDGAGYNEQFFGPGTRLTVL.

A few counts support this clonotype. V is TRBV3-1 and J is TRBJ2-3; 7 bases line up with TRBD1. The germline gives CDR1 LGHDT, CDR2 YNNKEL (reference sequence). CDR3 length: 17 residues. After removal of 2 bases from V and 3 bases from J, the junction contained 11 bases not matched to a gene. CDR3 DNA sequence: TGTGCCAGCAGCCAAACCTTCTTACAGGGGAGAACAGATACGCAGTATTTT. Protein: CASSQTFLQGRTDTQYF.

This clonotype was seen more than once but under ten times. The chain has TRBV11-3 and TRBJ2-1, with 7 bases fitting TRBD1. J gave up 6 bases and V 5 bases, and 4 bases lay outside the gene matches. Germline CDR1 is SGHNT and CDR2 is YENEEA. The CDR3 is 13 amino acids. This CDR3 is CASSTTGSNEQFF. The CDR3 DNA sequence: TGTGCCAGCAGCACGACAGGGTCCAATGAGCAGTTCTTC.

This clonotype was counted a few times. The chain's CDR3 is CASSPSNRNTEAFF. The CDR3 DNA is TGTGCCAGCAGCCCCTCCAACAGGAACACTGAAGCTTTCTTT. This chain uses TRBV28 with TRBJ1-1; D remains unclear. Trimming took off 6 bases at V and 1 base at J, with 12 bases between the two ends. Germline values: CDR1 MDHEN, CDR2 SYDVKM. The CDR3 is made up of 14 amino acids.

J is TRBJ2-4 and V is TRBV20-1; 10 bases match TRBD2. The end of the DNA aligns better with TRBJ2-7, so the J call may be wrong. CDR3 length equals 15 residues. CDR1 is DFQATT, CDR2 SNEGSKA, per germline (reference sequence). The CDR3: CSAPWVQRGGYEQYF. DNA for the CDR3: TGCAGTGCCCCCTGGGTGCAGCGGGGGGGCTACGAGCAGTACTTC.

Turning to this clonotype: The DNA is omitted, as the CDR3 cannot be located on it reliably, and the CDR3 follows TCRdb's listing. This rearrangement joins TRBV25-1 to TRBJ1-1; the DNA was not compared with TRBD1, the D call given in the table. The V gene's germline CDR1 is MGHDK and CDR2 SYGVNS. The CDR3 has 12 residues if both end residues are counted. The CDR3 sequence is CASFGPGSEPFF.

This clonotype was found a few times. The chain combines TRBV4-1 with TRBJ1-5, with D unresolved. The CDR3 loop spans 17 amino acids. The V gene lost 0 bases and the J gene lost 2 bases, with 14 bases spanning the gap. CDR1 is MGHRA, CDR2 YSYEKL, per germline. The CDR3 sequence is CASSQDIGTLGNQPQHF. As DNA, the CDR3 is TGCGCCAGCAGCCAAGATATCGGAACGTTAGGCAATCAGCCCCAGCATTTT.

The rearrangement uses TRBV21-1 and TRBJ2-1. TRBV21-1 is classified as a pseudogene. The CDR3 extends over 15 amino acids. The CDR3 DNA sequence: TGTGCCAGCAGGGACCGAATGTATGCCTACAATGAGCAGTTCTTC. It translates to CASRDRMYAYNEQFF.

V is TRBV20-1 and J is TRBJ2-7, with 9 bases fitting TRBD1. The CDR3 totals 15 residues. Germline CDR1 reads DFQATT; CDR2 reads SNEGSKA (reference sequence). The trim removed 4 bases at V and 3 bases at J, leaving 10 bases unmatched. The CDR3 bases are TGCAGTGCTACAAGGACAGGGGCAGAGGTCTACGAGCAGTACTTC. It yields the protein CSATRTGAEVYEQYF.

This clonotype was seen a few times. The V gene is TRBV5-1, the J gene TRBJ2-5, with a weak D call TRBD1 (5 bases). V was cut by 4 bases and J by 4 bases, with 11 bases left in between. The CDR3 consists of 13 residues. Germline V gene lookup returns CDR1 SGHRS and CDR2 YFSETQ. In DNA form, the CDR3 reads TGCGCCAGCAGCACAGACAGTCTAGAGACCCAGTACTTC. As protein: CASSTDSLETQYF.